Listed here is a single T cell receptor beta chain. Its antigen remains unidentified. The data were obtained in a study of cytomegalovirus exposure and HLA in healthy donors. Study-level information: Approximately 85 million unique TCRs from HLA-typed donors were held in an early data release.

In the PCR, 60 Vbeta and 13 Jbeta primers were used. Some clones are missing from TCRdb's copy, which holds only in-frame ones; the method was immunoSEQ multiplex PCR. The sample yields about 130,000 clones, approximately 84% seen once. Germline CDR1 and CDR2: ENHRY and SYGVKD. This CDR3 has 14 amino acids. Trimming removed 0 bases from V and 4 bases from J, with 10 bases in between. Study-wide findings and caveats: Reported results showed that the classifier diagnosed cytomegalovirus status with high specificity and sensitivity. With DRB1 most and HLA-C fewest, TCR association rates differed between HLA loci in a later analysis.

Sequencing was done on a sample of PBMCs. The source of this sequence is a boy between 2 and 10 years old in good health and CMV-seronegative. The chain carries TRBV10-3 and TRBJ2-7; the D is unclear. CDR3 region: CAISESRQHYEQYF. DNA of the CDR3: TGTGCCATCAGTGAGTCGAGGCAACATTACGAGCAGTACTTC.